These 10 T cell receptor beta chains were sequenced from one sample in a study of CD8+ T cells in alopecia areata. RNA was extracted and reverse transcribed into cDNA as the sequencing template. The repertoire was sequenced with immunoSEQ multiplex PCR; TCRdb's copy has only in-frame clones and lacks some. The data show some 150,000 clones, with 50% to 65% seen just once and just under 20% held by the top ten. The sample consisted of CD8+ T cells sorted from blood, taken at week 0. These receptors were obtained from a human donor with alopecia areata.

V usage is TRBV6-4 and J usage is TRBJ2-1; 11 bases agree with TRBD2. The J segment lost 3 bases and the V segment lost 2 bases, leaving 0 bases of the junction unmatched. From germline, CDR1 is MRHNA and CDR2 SNTAGT. This CDR3 has 15 residues. The CDR3 loop is CASSDLAGGYNEQFF. The CDR3 DNA follows: TGTGCCAGCAGTGACCTAGCGGGGGGCTACAATGAGCAGTTCTTC.

J is TRBJ1-1 and V is TRBV2; D call uncertain. Germline loops: CDR1 SNHLY, CDR2 FYNNEI. The CDR3 loop spans 11 amino acids. V was clipped by 8 bases and J by 0 bases, with 4 bases between them. CDR3 in DNA: TGTGCCAGCGAGCTGAACACTGAAGCTTTCTTT. This encodes CASELNTEAFF.

This clone was seen only a few times. The V gene is TRBV13, the J gene TRBJ2-1; TRBD1 matches 10 bases. The germline gives CDR1 PRHDT, CDR2 FYEKMQ (reference sequence). The CDR3 has 17 residues. V lost 5 bases, J lost 3 bases, and 10 bases stayed unmatched. Here the CDR3 DNA reads TGTGCCAGCAGCCCTAGGTCGGGACAGGGGAACTACAATGAGCAGTTCTTC. It translates to CASSPRSGQGNYNEQFF.

The chain employs TRBV30 and TRBJ2-5; D gene uncertain. The DNA end is more similar to TRBJ2-7, so the J call may be wrong. CDR1 GTSNPN and CDR2 SVGIG come from the germline V gene (reference sequence). CDR3 size: 11 residues. The CDR3 sequence is CAWSVADEQYF. The DNA of the CDR3 is TGTGCCTGGAGTGTGGCAGACGAGCAGTACTTC.

This clone occurred a few times. In the same sample, other DNA sequences code for this CDR3. This chain joins TRBV9 and TRBJ2-3; 9 bases are a match to TRBD2. The CDR3 is 15 residues long. Germline CDR1 SGDLS, CDR2 YYNGEE. The junction had 2 bases not matched to a gene; V was cut back by 1 base and J by 2 bases. The CDR3 loop reads CASSVSGGTTDTQYF. CDR3 DNA: TGTGCCAGCAGCGTAAGCGGGGGGACCACAGATACGCAGTATTTT.

The CDR3 loop reads CATALGTDTQYF. CDR3 DNA: TGTGCCACCGCCTTGGGCACAGATACGCAGTATTTT. The V gene is TRBV11-2, the J gene TRBJ2-3; D remains unclear. Germline V lookup: CDR1 SGHAT, CDR2 FQNNGV. V was trimmed by 10 bases and J by 1 base, leaving 9 bases between them. The CDR3 covers 12 residues.

V usage is TRBV5-1 and J usage is TRBJ2-1; 8 bases are a match to TRBD2. Looked up from germline, CDR1 is SGHRS and CDR2 is YFSETQ. The CDR3 runs 15 residues. Losses at the gene ends were 3 bases for V and 0 bases for J; bases not matched to a gene: 2. Here the CDR3 reads CASSSGGSSYNEQFF. The DNA of the CDR3 is TGCGCCAGCAGCTCGGGGGGGAGCTCCTACAATGAGCAGTTCTTC.

The chain carries TRBV6-6 and TRBJ1-1, with a possible D match to TRBD1 (6 bases). The CDR3 spans 13 residues. Trimming took off 5 bases at V and 8 bases at J, with 15 bases between the two ends. Germline CDR1 reads MNHNY; CDR2 reads SVGAGI (reference sequence). The CDR3 reads CASSTSLDREAFF. CDR3 bases: TGTGCCAGCAGTACCTCACTAGACAGGGAAGCTTTCTTT.

The chain employs TRBV18 and TRBJ2-7, with D possibly being TRBD1 (5 bases). Germline CDR1 reads KGHSH; CDR2 reads LQKENI. Trimming shortened V by 2 bases and J by 5 bases, and 7 bases separated the two germline ends. The CDR3 totals 12 residues. CDR3 amino acids: CASSPTRDEQYF. CDR3 in DNA: TGTGCCAGCTCACCAACCAGGGACGAGCAGTACTTC.

J is TRBJ2-7 and V is TRBV29-1, with D perhaps being TRBD1 or TRBD2 (5 bases each). V lost 6 bases to trimming and J lost 2 bases, with 11 bases between them. CDR3 length equals 12 residues. Germline V CDR1 and CDR2: SQVTM, ANQGSEA. This CDR3 reads CSVRDGPYEQYF. The CDR3 DNA reads as TGCAGCGTCCGGGACGGTCCCTACGAGCAGTACTTC.